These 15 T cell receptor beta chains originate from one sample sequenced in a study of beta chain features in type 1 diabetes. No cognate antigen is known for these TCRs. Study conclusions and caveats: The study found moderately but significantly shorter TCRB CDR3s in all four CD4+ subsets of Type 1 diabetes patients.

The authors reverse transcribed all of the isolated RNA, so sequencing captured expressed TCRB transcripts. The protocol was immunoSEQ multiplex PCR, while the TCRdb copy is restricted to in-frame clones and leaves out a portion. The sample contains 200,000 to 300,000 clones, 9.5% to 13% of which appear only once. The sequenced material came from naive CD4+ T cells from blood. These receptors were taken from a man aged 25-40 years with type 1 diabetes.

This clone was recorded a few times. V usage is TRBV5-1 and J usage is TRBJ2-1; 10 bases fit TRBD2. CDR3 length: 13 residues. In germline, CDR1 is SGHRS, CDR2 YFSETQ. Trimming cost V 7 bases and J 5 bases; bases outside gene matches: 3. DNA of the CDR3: TGCGCCAGCCGGACTAGCGGAGACAATGAGCAGTTCTTC. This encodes CASRTSGDNEQFF.

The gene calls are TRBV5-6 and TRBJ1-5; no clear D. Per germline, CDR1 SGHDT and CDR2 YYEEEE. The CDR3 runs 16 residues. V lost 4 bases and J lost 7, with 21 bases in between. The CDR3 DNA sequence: TGTGCCAGCAGCCAAGCCGGGGATATCGAGGAACAGCCCCAGCATTTT. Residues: CASSQAGDIEEQPQHF.

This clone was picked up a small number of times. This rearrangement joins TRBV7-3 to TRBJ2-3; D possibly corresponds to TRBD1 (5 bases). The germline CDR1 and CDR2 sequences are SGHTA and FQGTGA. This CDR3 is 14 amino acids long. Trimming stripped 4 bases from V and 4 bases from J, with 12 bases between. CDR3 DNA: TGTGCCAGCAGCTCCCAAGCCAGGGCAGATACGCAGTATTTT. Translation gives CASSSQARADTQYF.

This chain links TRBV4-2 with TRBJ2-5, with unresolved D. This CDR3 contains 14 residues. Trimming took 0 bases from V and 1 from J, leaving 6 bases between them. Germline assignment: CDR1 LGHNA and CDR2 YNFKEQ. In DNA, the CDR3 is TGTGCCAGCAGCCAAGAACTAATCCAAGAGACCCAGTACTTC. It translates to CASSQELIQETQYF.

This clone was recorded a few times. The CDR3 reads CASSSEQTQYF. The DNA for the CDR3 is TGTGCCAGCAGCTCGGAGCAGACCCAGTACTTC. V usage is TRBV6-6 and J usage is TRBJ2-5; D gene uncertain. The CDR3 consists of 11 residues. CDR1 is MNHNY and CDR2 is SVGAGI in the germline V gene (reference sequence). Trimming cost V 6 bases and J 6 bases, with 8 bases left between them.

The CDR3, as DNA: TGTGCCAGCAGGGAGGGGACAGACAATCAGCCCCAGCATTTT. This codes for CASREGTDNQPQHF. The rearrangement joins TRBV28 to TRBJ1-5, with TRBD1 identical over 7 bases. The germline V gene encodes CDR1 MDHEN and CDR2 SYDVKM. This CDR3 is built from 14 residues. V lost 6 bases and J lost 3; bases outside the gene matches: 5.

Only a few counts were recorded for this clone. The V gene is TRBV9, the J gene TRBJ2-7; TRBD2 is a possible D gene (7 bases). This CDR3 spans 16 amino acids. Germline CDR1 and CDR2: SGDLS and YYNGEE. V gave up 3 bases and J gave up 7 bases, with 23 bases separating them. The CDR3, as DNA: TGTGCCAGCAGCGCCTCAGTCGGGGGGCGGAGTGGAGAGCAGTACTTC. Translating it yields CASSASVGGRSGEQYF. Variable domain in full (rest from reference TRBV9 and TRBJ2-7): DSGVTQTPKHLITATGQRVTLRCSPRSGDLSVYWYQQSLDQGLQFLIQYYNGEERAKGNILERFSAQQFPDLHSELNLSSLELGDSALYFCASSASVGGRSGEQYFGPGTRLTVT.

CDR3 nucleotide sequence: TGTGCCAGCAGCGACACCGGGACAACTTTCGGGGAGCTGTTTTTT. Its protein is CASSDTGTTFGELFF. The gene calls are TRBV7-2 and TRBJ2-2; tentatively, D is TRBD1 (6 bases). Germline values: CDR1 SGHTA, CDR2 FQGNSA. The V end lost 5 bases, the J end lost 7 bases, and 17 bases lay between the germline ends. The CDR3 covers 15 residues.

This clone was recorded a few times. CDR3 coding DNA: TGTGCCAGCTCACCCCCGAGCGGGGATTTCACAGATACGCAGTATTTT. It encodes CASSPPSGDFTDTQYF. V and J are TRBV18 and TRBJ2-3, with 7 bases that match TRBD2. The CDR3 runs 16 residues. Germline assignment: CDR1 KGHSH and CDR2 LQKENI. Germline trimming cut 3 bases from V and 2 bases from J; bases unmatched to any gene: 8.

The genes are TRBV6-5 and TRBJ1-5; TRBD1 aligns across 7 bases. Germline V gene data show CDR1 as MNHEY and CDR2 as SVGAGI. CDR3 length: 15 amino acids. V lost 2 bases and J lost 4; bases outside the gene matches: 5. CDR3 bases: TGTGCCAGCAGTTACACTTGGACAGGTAATCAGCCCCAGCATTTT. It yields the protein CASSYTWTGNQPQHF.

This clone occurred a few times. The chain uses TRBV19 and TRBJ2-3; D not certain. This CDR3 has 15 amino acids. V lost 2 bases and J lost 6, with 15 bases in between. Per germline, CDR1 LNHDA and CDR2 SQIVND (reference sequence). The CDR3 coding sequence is TGTGCCAGTAGTATACGTGCCAGAATTTGGGATACGCAGTATTTT. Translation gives CASSIRARIWDTQYF.

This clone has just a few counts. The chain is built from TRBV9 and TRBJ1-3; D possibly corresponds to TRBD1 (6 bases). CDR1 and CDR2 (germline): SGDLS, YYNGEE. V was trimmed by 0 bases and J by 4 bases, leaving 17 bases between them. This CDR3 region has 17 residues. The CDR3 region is CASSVGDTGMVGNTIYF. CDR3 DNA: TGTGCCAGCAGCGTAGGAGACACAGGGATGGTAGGAAACACCATATATTTT. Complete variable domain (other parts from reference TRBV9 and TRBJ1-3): DSGVTQTPKHLITATGQRVTLRCSPRSGDLSVYWYQQSLDQGLQFLIQYYNGEERAKGNILERFSAQQFPDLHSELNLSSLELGDSALYFCASSVGDTGMVGNTIYFGEGSWLTVV.

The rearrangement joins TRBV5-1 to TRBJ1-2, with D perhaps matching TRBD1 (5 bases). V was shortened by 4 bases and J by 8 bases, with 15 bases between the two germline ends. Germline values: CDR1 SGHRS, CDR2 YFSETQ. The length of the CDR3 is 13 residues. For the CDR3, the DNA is TGCGCCAGCAGCCCCAGGCAGGGCGTGGGCTACACCTTC. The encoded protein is CASSPRQGVGYTF.

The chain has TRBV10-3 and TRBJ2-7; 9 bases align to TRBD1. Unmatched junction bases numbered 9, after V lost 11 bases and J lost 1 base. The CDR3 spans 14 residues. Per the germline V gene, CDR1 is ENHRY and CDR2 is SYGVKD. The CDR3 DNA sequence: TGTGCCTCTACCGGGACAGGGCTTTCCTACGAGCAGTACTTC. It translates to CASTGTGLSYEQYF.

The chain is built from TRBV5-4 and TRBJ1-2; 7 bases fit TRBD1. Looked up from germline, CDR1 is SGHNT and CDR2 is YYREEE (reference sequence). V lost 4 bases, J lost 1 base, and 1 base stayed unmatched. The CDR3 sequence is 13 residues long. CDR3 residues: CASSGDSNYGYTF. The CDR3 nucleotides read TGTGCCAGCAGCGGGGACAGTAACTATGGCTACACCTTC.